Listed below are T cell receptor beta chains from one sample, sequenced in a study of T cells in Graves' hyperthyroidism and ophthalmopathy. One entry per CDR3 protein, called by TCRdb with MiXCR from the multiplex PCR reads. The sample includes fewer than 450,000 distinct CDR3 sequences, over 12% of them seen just once. The sequencing input was blood. These receptors were taken from a man between 45 and 60 years old with Graves' ophthalmopathy. The CDR3 runs from the conserved cysteine through the conserved F or W. D genes are given only for firm matches.

D gene: -
J gene: TRBJ2-7
V gene: TRBV6-2/TRBV6-3
CDR3 protein: CASTPGAARGNEQYF

D gene: TRBD1
J gene: TRBJ1-5
V gene: TRBV4-1
CDR3 protein: CASSHSSGQGLGQPQHF

D gene: -
J gene: TRBJ2-7
V gene: TRBV19
CDR3 protein: CASSRELGNEQYF

D gene: -
J gene: TRBJ2-5
V gene: TRBV18
CDR3 protein: CASSLGRDETQYF

D gene: -
J gene: TRBJ2-1
V gene: TRBV28
CDR3 protein: CASSFVRDGSYNEQFF

D gene: TRBD2
J gene: TRBJ2-1
V gene: TRBV24-1
CDR3 protein: CATSEAPGGRDEQFF

D gene: -
J gene: TRBJ2-7
V gene: TRBV28
CDR3 protein: CASTAAGQTYEQYF

D gene: -
J gene: TRBJ1-2
V gene: TRBV30
CDR3 protein: CAWSVSSGVSYGYTF

D gene: -
J gene: TRBJ2-5
V gene: TRBV5-4
CDR3 protein: CASSPRYNQETQYF

D gene: -
J gene: TRBJ2-1
V gene: TRBV6-1
CDR3 protein: CASSTPGGKYNEQFF

D gene: TRBD1
J gene: TRBJ2-7
V gene: TRBV6-1
CDR3 protein: CASRDRDRAFYEQYF

D gene: -
J gene: TRBJ2-7
V gene: TRBV27
CDR3 protein: CASSFLPGTQLYEQYF

D gene: -
J gene: TRBJ2-4
V gene: TRBV20-1
CDR3 protein: CSARTLAKNIQYF

D gene: TRBD2
J gene: TRBJ2-1
V gene: TRBV7-8
CDR3 protein: CASSSGTSATYNEQFF

D gene: -
J gene: TRBJ2-2
V gene: TRBV29-1
CDR3 protein: CSVPRVNTGELFF

D gene: -
J gene: TRBJ1-2
V gene: TRBV3-1
CDR3 protein: CASSQELGYGYTF

D gene: -
J gene: TRBJ2-5
V gene: TRBV28
CDR3 protein: CASREKGWGQETQYF

D gene: TRBD2
J gene: TRBJ2-1
V gene: TRBV11-3
CDR3 protein: CASVPSGYNEQFF

D gene: -
J gene: TRBJ2-5
V gene: TRBV12-3/TRBV12-4
CDR3 protein: CASTSPGGKETQYF

D gene: TRBD1
J gene: TRBJ2-2
V gene: TRBV6-2/TRBV6-3
CDR3 protein: CASGYPDRAGGELFF

D gene: TRBD2
J gene: TRBJ2-1
V gene: TRBV6-5
CDR3 protein: CASSYSRTSGGDYNEQFF

D gene: -
J gene: TRBJ2-7
V gene: TRBV6-1
CDR3 protein: CASSFRRYSYEQYF

D gene: -
J gene: TRBJ2-7
V gene: TRBV18
CDR3 protein: CASSLSPLEQYF

D gene: -
J gene: TRBJ1-5
V gene: TRBV7-9
CDR3 protein: CASSLVRGLANQPQHF

D gene: TRBD2
J gene: TRBJ2-7
V gene: TRBV29-1
CDR3 protein: CSVREVYEQYF

D gene: TRBD2
J gene: TRBJ2-7
V gene: TRBV6-6
CDR3 protein: CASSYRDGRPYEQYF

D gene: -
J gene: TRBJ2-5
V gene: TRBV4-2
CDR3 protein: CASSQGNRLVLYF

D gene: -
J gene: TRBJ2-3
V gene: TRBV2
CDR3 protein: CASSDLISSTDTQYF

D gene: TRBD2
J gene: TRBJ2-1
V gene: TRBV2
CDR3 protein: CASSDLGSGGGEQFF

D gene: TRBD1
J gene: TRBJ1-3
V gene: TRBV2
CDR3 protein: CASSTGVSSGNTIYF

D gene: -
J gene: TRBJ1-1
V gene: TRBV4-1
CDR3 protein: CASSQDLGSTEAFF

D gene: TRBD1
J gene: TRBJ1-1
V gene: TRBV20-1
CDR3 protein: CSAYWQGVRSNTEAFF

D gene: -
J gene: TRBJ2-1
V gene: TRBV20-1
CDR3 protein: CSARSEEQFF

D gene: -
J gene: TRBJ2-7
V gene: TRBV25-1
CDR3 protein: CASSGDSPGYEQYF

D gene: TRBD1
J gene: TRBJ2-1
V gene: TRBV4-1
CDR3 protein: CASSHHGQGNEQFF

D gene: -
J gene: TRBJ1-1
V gene: TRBV12-3/TRBV12-4
CDR3 protein: CASSRDPQMNTEAFF

D gene: -
J gene: TRBJ2-3
V gene: TRBV11-3
CDR3 protein: CASSFFGADTQCF

D gene: -
J gene: TRBJ1-4
V gene: TRBV6-1
CDR3 protein: CASSPRRGEKLFF

D gene: -
J gene: TRBJ1-5
V gene: TRBV12-3/TRBV12-4
CDR3 protein: CASSFDGVNQPQHF

D gene: -
J gene: TRBJ2-2
V gene: TRBV5-8
CDR3 protein: CASRPGRTTNTGELFF

D gene: -
J gene: TRBJ1-1
V gene: TRBV2
CDR3 protein: CASTLQENAEAFF

D gene: TRBD2
J gene: TRBJ2-4
V gene: TRBV20-1
CDR3 protein: CSARVDLAGSPVGKNIQYF

D gene: TRBD2
J gene: TRBJ2-3
V gene: TRBV10-1
CDR3 protein: CASSGERDTDTQYF

D gene: TRBD1
J gene: TRBJ2-7
V gene: TRBV7-6
CDR3 protein: CASSQGAGVAYEQYF

D gene: -
J gene: TRBJ1-3
V gene: TRBV7-9
CDR3 protein: CASSPVNTIYF

D gene: -
J gene: TRBJ2-7
V gene: TRBV5-1
CDR3 protein: CASSRSRTIPREQYF